A few counts support the clone carrying this T cell receptor (beta chain). Its antigen is still unknown. The entry originates in a study of cytomegalovirus exposure and HLA in healthy donors. Study information: Sequencing of about 179 million T cells in an earlier analysis found roughly 120 million unique TCR beta sequences. Whole-study results and caveats: The authors assumed roughly uniform sequencing depth across donors for presence/absence analyses. Sequencing probably produced one cluster of sequence variants that were highly shared.

PCR employed 60 Vbeta and 13 Jbeta primers. Here immunoSEQ multiplex PCR was the method, and the copy in TCRdb shows in-frame clones only, minus some. The data show around 80,000 clones, around 10% seen once. This CDR3 region has 15 residues. Trimming stripped 1 base from V and 4 bases from J, with 13 bases between. Germline loops: CDR1 MGHDK, CDR2 SYGVNS. The sample consisted of PBMCs. V is TRBV25-1 and J is TRBJ1-2; D not certain. This receptor was identified in a man aged 55 to 70 in good health and CMV-seropositive. This chain's CDR3 is CASSESGEPFYGYTF. DNA of the CDR3: TGTGCCAGCAGTGAATCAGGCGAGCCTTTCTATGGCTACACCTTC.